One sample yielded the 24 T cell receptor beta chains listed below, sequenced in a study of yellow fever vaccine responses in identical twins. Via MiXCR, TCRdb re-called the RT-PCR reads, giving one row per CDR3 protein. The sample has tens of thousands of distinct CDR3 sequences; roughly 73% are singletons. This material consisted of T cells from blood (PBMCs), unsorted or a sorted subset (not recorded which), taken before or after yellow fever vaccination (not recorded which). These receptors were collected from a woman aged 18-35 years who received the yellow fever vaccine.

The chain employs TRBV27 and TRBJ1-1, with a weak D call TRBD1 (5 bases). Per the germline V gene, CDR1 is MNHEY and CDR2 is SMNVEV (reference sequence). There are 12 residues in the CDR3. V lost 10 bases, J lost 0 bases, and 9 bases lay in between. DNA for the CDR3: TGTGCCACCATGGGGGTGAACACTGAAGCTTTCTTT. Its translation is CATMGVNTEAFF.

The chain links TRBV10-3 to TRBJ2-7; tentatively, D is TRBD1 (8 bases). Germline CDR1 reads ENHRY; CDR2 reads SYGVKD. CDR3 length: 16 residues. Between the trimmed V and J ends, which lost 6 bases and 5 bases, there was a span of 23 bases. This CDR3 is CAIRPQGAGDTHEQYF. CDR3 DNA: TGTGCCATCAGGCCCCAGGGGGCGGGAGATACCCACGAGCAGTACTTC.

V gene TRBV11-1 combines with J gene TRBJ2-3; D ambiguous. The germline gives CDR1 SGHAT, CDR2 FQDESV (reference sequence). The CDR3 loop spans 14 amino acids. Trimming pared 1 base from V and 1 base from J, leaving 6 bases between. CDR3: CASSLVTGTDTQYF. Written as DNA, the CDR3 is TGTGCCAGCAGCTTAGTAACCGGCACAGATACGCAGTATTTT.

The chain links TRBV2 to TRBJ2-1; 12 bases agree with TRBD2. CDR1 is SNHLY and CDR2 is FYNNEI in the germline V gene. With V trimmed by 7 bases and J by 10 bases, 5 bases remained unmatched. CDR3 length: 13 residues. The CDR3 DNA reads as TGTGCCAGCACCACTAGCGGGGGGAGGGAGCAGTTCTTC. Protein product: CASTTSGGREQFF.

J is TRBJ2-3 and V is TRBV20-1; D is undetermined. Germline CDR1 and CDR2: DFQATT and SNEGSKA (reference sequence). V gave up 1 base and J gave up 1 base, with 3 bases separating them. There are 12 residues in the CDR3. The CDR3 coding sequence is TGCAGTGCTAGAGTCGGCACAGATACGCAGTATTTT. It translates to CSARVGTDTQYF.

V gene TRBV20-1 combines with J gene TRBJ1-1, with TRBD1 matching 8 bases. The CDR3 loop spans 13 amino acids. After removal of 5 bases from V and 4 bases from J, the junction contained 6 bases not matched to a gene. Germline loops: CDR1 DFQATT, CDR2 SNEGSKA (reference sequence). CDR3 region: CSAGGQAGTEAFF. In DNA, the CDR3 is TGCAGTGCTGGGGGACAGGCGGGCACTGAAGCTTTCTTT.

The rearrangement joins TRBV7-9 to TRBJ2-3; D uncertain. This CDR3 has 13 residues. The V end was cut by 0 bases, the J end by 6 bases, with 7 bases between. CDR1 is SEHNR and CDR2 is FQNEAQ in the germline V gene (reference sequence). The CDR3 reads CASSLAGRDTQYF. The CDR3 DNA follows: TGTGCCAGCAGCTTAGCAGGCAGGGATACGCAGTATTTT.

V usage is TRBV12-3 or TRBV12-4 and J usage is TRBJ2-1, with 8 bases aligning to TRBD2. The V and J ends lost 6 bases and 2 bases, in that order; junction bases with no gene match: 6. This CDR3 is built from 15 residues. The CDR3 loop is CASREVTSAYNEQFF. In DNA form, the CDR3 reads TGTGCCAGCAGGGAGGTGACTAGCGCCTACAATGAGCAGTTCTTC.

The chain has TRBV6-1 and TRBJ1-3, with D tentatively TRBD1 (5 bases). Germline CDR1 is MNHNS and CDR2 is SASEGT. The CDR3 has 12 amino acids. V gave up 6 bases and J gave up 2 bases, with 5 bases separating them. The CDR3 nucleotides read TGTGCCAGCAGGGGACCTGGAAACACCATATATTTT. Protein product: CASRGPGNTIYF.

The chain combines TRBV28 with TRBJ2-5, with 7 positions matching TRBD1. The CDR3 has 16 amino acids. J gave up 1 base and V 5 bases, and 10 bases lay outside the gene matches. CDR1 and CDR2 (germline): MDHEN, SYDVKM. CDR3 sequence: CASSPRWTGRQETQYF. Here the CDR3 DNA reads TGTGCCAGCAGTCCCAGGTGGACAGGCCGCCAAGAGACCCAGTACTTC.

V and J are TRBV10-3 and TRBJ1-5; D is perhaps TRBD1 (6 bases). The V and J ends lost 6 bases and 1 base respectively, with 10 bases between them. This CDR3 contains 14 residues. From germline, CDR1 is ENHRY and CDR2 SYGVKD. The CDR3 is CAIRQGGSNQPQHF. DNA for the CDR3: TGTGCCATCAGACAGGGCGGGAGCAATCAGCCCCAGCATTTT.

V gene TRBV23-1 combines with J gene TRBJ1-5; no firm D call. TRBV23-1 carries the ORF label, with uncertain function. This CDR3 has 17 amino acids. The ends were cut back, 0 bases at V and 2 bases at J, with 14 bases in the middle. The CDR3 here is CASSQSVRLCRNQPQHF. DNA of the CDR3: TGCGCCAGCAGTCAATCCGTACGTTTATGTCGCAATCAGCCCCAGCATTTT.

The CDR3 bases are TGCAGCGTGCAAGGACTAGCGGGAGGGGAGCCCATGATGGCAGATACGCAGTATTTT. This encodes CSVQGLAGGEPMMADTQYF. The chain joins TRBV29-1 to TRBJ2-3; 15 bases agree with TRBD2. This CDR3 has 19 amino acids. Per germline, CDR1 SQVTM and CDR2 ANQGSEA. The ends lost 6 bases at V and 4 bases at J; junction bases unmatched: 17.

This chain uses TRBV21-1 with TRBJ1-2; no DNA check was done on the table's D call, TRBD1. TRBV21-1 is a recognized pseudogene. This CDR3 spans 17 amino acids. CDR3 sequence: CASSMRDPGRMLYGYTF. The DNA of the CDR3 is TGTGCCAGCAGCATGAGAGATCCGGGACGGATGCTCTATGGCTACACCTTC.

The chain uses TRBV29-1 and TRBJ2-3, with D uncertain. The germline V gene encodes CDR1 SQVTM and CDR2 ANQGSEA. The CDR3 loop spans 13 amino acids. V was clipped by 8 bases and J by 0 bases, with 12 bases between them. DNA of the CDR3: TGCAGCCTTACCCCTACTAGCACAGATACGCAGTATTTT. It is translated as CSLTPTSTDTQYF.

This chain's CDR3 is CASSTGLAGGPEQYF. DNA for the CDR3: TGTGCCAGCTCGACGGGACTAGCGGGAGGTCCCGAGCAGTACTTC. The V and J genes are TRBV18 and TRBJ2-7; 15 bases line up with TRBD2. The ends lost 6 bases at V and 6 bases at J; junction bases unmatched: 6. Germline V CDR1 and CDR2: KGHSH, LQKENI. The CDR3 is 15 amino acids.

The chain joins TRBV10-3 to TRBJ2-3; 8 nucleotides line up with TRBD1. The CDR3 has 13 amino acids. Unmatched junction bases numbered 3, after V lost 10 bases and J lost 0 bases. CDR1 and CDR2 (germline): ENHRY, SYGVKD. The CDR3 is CANRDRSTDTQYF. Here the CDR3 DNA reads TGTGCCAACCGGGACAGGAGCACAGATACGCAGTATTTT.

The rearrangement uses TRBV12-3 or TRBV12-4 and TRBJ1-1; no reliable D call. Trimming shortened V by 7 bases and J by 1 base, and 13 bases separated the two germline ends. The CDR3 is 14 residues long. CDR3 region: CASTLGTSNTEAFF. CDR3 DNA: TGTGCCAGCACCCTGGGCACTTCGAACACTGAAGCTTTCTTT.

The J gene is TRBJ2-3, the V gene TRBV11-1; D is ambiguous. This CDR3 contains 13 residues. Germline CDR1 and CDR2: SGHAT and FQDESV (reference sequence). Trimming left V 5 bases short and J 3 bases short, with 9 bases between. CDR3 amino acids: CASSPLKTDTQYF. DNA of the CDR3: TGTGCCAGCAGCCCTTTAAAGACAGATACGCAGTATTTT. Drawing the rest from reference TRBV11-1 and TRBJ2-3, the complete variable domain is EAEVAQSPRYKITEKSQAVAFWCDPISGHATLYWYRQILGQGPELLVQFQDESVVDDSQLPKDRFSAERLKGVDSTLKIQPAELGDSAMYLCASSPLKTDTQYFGPGTRLTVL.

J is TRBJ2-1 and V is TRBV10-1, with a weak D call TRBD2 (8 bases). V was clipped by 6 bases and J by 0 bases, with 15 bases between them. There are 16 residues in the CDR3. Germline V gene sequence: CDR1 WNHNN, CDR2 SYGVQD (reference sequence). The CDR3 loop reads CASSMTGTSSYNEQFF. As DNA, the CDR3 is TGCGCCAGCAGCATGACAGGGACTAGCTCCTACAATGAGCAGTTCTTC.

J is TRBJ2-1 and V is TRBV6-4, with no clear D. The CDR3 consists of 16 residues. The V gene lost 0 bases and the J gene lost 3 bases, with 12 bases spanning the gap. Germline V gene sequence: CDR1 MRHNA, CDR2 SNTAGT. The CDR3 loop is CASSDSSQTSYNEQFF. For the CDR3, the DNA is TGTGCCAGCAGTGACTCGTCACAAACAAGCTACAATGAGCAGTTCTTC.

This chain links TRBV20-1 with TRBJ1-2; no clear D gene. Trimming stripped 6 bases from V and 5 bases from J, with 16 bases between. This CDR3 contains 13 residues. Germline V gene lookup returns CDR1 DFQATT and CDR2 SNEGSKA (reference sequence). The CDR3: CSAPDPGGYGYTF. The CDR3 DNA reads TGCAGTGCCCCGGACCCAGGCGGATATGGCTACACCTTC.

This chain uses TRBV29-1 with TRBJ1-2; D gene uncertain. Trimming took off 0 bases at V and 4 bases at J, with 9 bases between the two ends. This CDR3 contains 13 residues. Germline CDR1 and CDR2: SQVTM and ANQGSEA. The CDR3 here is CSVEDGGSYGYTF. CDR3 DNA sequence: TGCAGCGTTGAAGACGGTGGCAGCTATGGCTACACCTTC. Filled out from reference TRBV29-1 and TRBJ1-2, the complete variable domain reads SAVISQKPSRDICQRGTSLTIQCQVDSQVTMMFWYRQQPGQSLTLIATANQGSEATYESGFVIDKFPISRPNLTFSTLTVSNMSPEDSSIYLCSVEDGGSYGYTFGSGTRLTVV.

CDR3 bases: TGTGCCACCAGCAGAGGTACTAGCGCCTCCTACGAGCAGTACTTC. Its protein is CATSRGTSASYEQYF. The V call is TRBV15, the J call TRBJ2-7; 7 nucleotides agree with TRBD2. This CDR3 has 15 residues. Germline loops: CDR1 LNHNV, CDR2 YYDKDF (reference sequence). V lost 1 base, J lost 0 bases, and 3 bases stayed unmatched.